The rows below give T cell receptor beta chains drawn from one sample of a study of blood T cells in healthy people across ages. TCRdb fed the 5' RACE reads into MiXCR, producing one record per CDR3 protein. The sample has about 730,000 distinct CDR3 sequences, roughly 44% seen once; the top ten hold 20% to 25%. The sequenced material came from blood. All receptors derive from a woman aged 55-75 years in good health. Each CDR3 is given with its conserved first and last residue. D genes are given only for firm matches.

v_call: TRBV7-3; d_call: -; cdr3_aa: CASSRGQPYEQYF
v_call: TRBV20-1; d_call: TRBD1; cdr3_aa: CSASSGQTLTGELFF
v_call: TRBV2; d_call: -; cdr3_aa: CAGIETWKTEAFF
v_call: TRBV15; d_call: -; cdr3_aa: CATSRDLRGSYEQYF
v_call: TRBV7-8; d_call: TRBD2; cdr3_aa: CASSSLRAGGMDTQYF
v_call: TRBV20-1; d_call: TRBD1; cdr3_aa: CSARMAGTGDEKLFF
v_call: TRBV5-1; d_call: -; cdr3_aa: CASRAELNTEAFF
v_call: TRBV4-1; d_call: TRBD2; cdr3_aa: CASSQDAGVRGYNEQFF
v_call: TRBV11-1; d_call: -; cdr3_aa: CASSPSALSYGYTF
v_call: TRBV29-1; d_call: TRBD2; cdr3_aa: CSVVSSAGGQYF
v_call: TRBV20-1; d_call: TRBD1; cdr3_aa: CSASPGTGGRYEQYF
v_call: TRBV29-1; d_call: TRBD1; cdr3_aa: CSVDRGGNTIYF
v_call: TRBV6-2/TRBV6-3; d_call: TRBD2; cdr3_aa: CASTKGRALPYEQYF
v_call: TRBV6-5; d_call: TRBD1; cdr3_aa: CASSLDQGVRETQYF
v_call: TRBV7-2; d_call: TRBD2; cdr3_aa: CASTYLGRGGWETQYF
v_call: TRBV4-3; d_call: -; cdr3_aa: CASSQEYENLSYNEQFF
v_call: TRBV5-1; d_call: TRBD2; cdr3_aa: CASSLVGLAGLQGETQYF
v_call: TRBV27; d_call: TRBD1; cdr3_aa: CASTGGQGYGYTF
v_call: TRBV12-3/TRBV12-4; d_call: TRBD2; cdr3_aa: CASSLIAGITDAQYF
v_call: TRBV28; d_call: TRBD2; cdr3_aa: CASSSPGGNEQYF
v_call: TRBV6-5; d_call: -; cdr3_aa: CASSYSQSKDSYEQYF
v_call: TRBV11-2; d_call: -; cdr3_aa: CASSPEYLGSETQYF
v_call: TRBV10-3; d_call: -; cdr3_aa: CAITNGQGSTDTQYF
v_call: TRBV6-6; d_call: -; cdr3_aa: CASTSRENERNGYTF